The clone carrying this T cell receptor beta chain was seen a handful of times. Antigen specificity is unknown. There are 13 residues in the CDR3. Trimming pared 4 bases from V and 4 bases from J, leaving 10 bases between. Germline V gene lookup returns CDR1 MNHEY and CDR2 SVGAGI. The data belong to a study of identical twins. Findings of the study overall: With abundant cord blood beta clonotypes, insertions were fewer; memory repertoires showed no such pattern. Twin pairs' shared out-of-frame alpha sequences were enriched in low generation probability.

TCRdb called the 5' RACE reads again in MiXCR, with one record for every CDR3 protein. The data contain under 900,000 distinct CDR3 sequences, approximately 18% of them singletons. Separately, the same data were catalogued under a study of T cells expressing NK-cell markers.

This clonotype originated in a woman aged 18-30 years in good health. This rearrangement joins TRBV6-5 to TRBJ1-1; D not resolved. Specimen: PBMCs. DNA for the CDR3: TGTGCCAGCAGTTCAATAGGTGGCACTGAAGCTTTCTTT. Translating gives CASSSIGGTEAFF.